This TCR beta chain was profiled in a study of T-cell reconstitution after alpha-beta-depleted transplantation in children. Germline CDR1 reads MDHEN; CDR2 reads SYDVKM. The CDR3 loop spans 16 amino acids. Germline trimming cut 4 bases from V and 5 bases from J; bases unmatched to any gene: 7. As it was prepared, the TCRbeta library received unique molecular identifiers. Each CDR3 protein gets one entry after TCRdb re-called the PCR reads with MiXCR. The table has roughly 120,000 distinct CDR3 sequences, under 30% seen once; the top ten hold about 11%. This receptor was identified in a male patient between 2 and 10 years old who had a stem cell transplant for chronic granulomatous disease, so the T cells may come from the graft donor. The J gene is TRBJ2-1, the V gene TRBV28; 11 bases agree with TRBD2. The material sequenced was PBMCs, mostly from graft donor cells, taken 180 days after TCRalphabeta/CD19-depleted stem cell transplant. This CDR3 reads CASSSLSGRENNEQFF. The DNA of the CDR3 is TGTGCCAGCAGTTCGCTTAGCGGGAGGGAGAACAATGAGCAGTTCTTC. Drawing the rest from reference TRBV28 and TRBJ2-1, the complete variable domain is DVKVTQSSRYLVKRTGEKVFLECVQDMDHENMFWYRQDPGLGLRLIYFSYDVKMKEKGDIPEGYSVSREKKERFSLILESASTNQTSMYLCASSSLSGRENNEQFFGPGTRLTVL.